In its sample, the clone carrying this T cell receptor beta chain was seen many times. Its antigen remains unidentified. Synthesis of cDNA was performed by 5'RACE using 10-nucleotide random UMIs. Sequencing runs each generated in excess of 200 million TCR-beta sequences derived from 15-18 subjects. Using its own MiXCR run on the 5' RACE reads, TCRdb lists one record per CDR3 protein. Among roughly 100,000 distinct CDR3 sequences listed, approximately 3.3% were seen once. These data belong to a study of neurological immune-mediated disorders. General study points: When the repertoires were grouped phylogenetically, those of 18 of the 34 multiple sclerosis patients came together in a single cluster of related CDR3 sequences, which points to a possible repertoire-level signature.

The CDR3 spans 14 residues. V dropped 6 bases and J dropped 5 bases, with 16 bases sitting between them. The germline gives CDR1 SQVTM, CDR2 ANQGSEA. The sequenced sample consisted of PBMCs. The TCR comes from a woman aged 18-29 years with multiple sclerosis. The genes are TRBV29-1 and TRBJ2-2, with D possibly TRBD1 on 6 matching bases. The CDR3, as DNA: TGCAGCGTCGGACCGGGACATAAGACCGGGGAGCTGTTTTTT. It specifies CSVGPGHKTGELFF.